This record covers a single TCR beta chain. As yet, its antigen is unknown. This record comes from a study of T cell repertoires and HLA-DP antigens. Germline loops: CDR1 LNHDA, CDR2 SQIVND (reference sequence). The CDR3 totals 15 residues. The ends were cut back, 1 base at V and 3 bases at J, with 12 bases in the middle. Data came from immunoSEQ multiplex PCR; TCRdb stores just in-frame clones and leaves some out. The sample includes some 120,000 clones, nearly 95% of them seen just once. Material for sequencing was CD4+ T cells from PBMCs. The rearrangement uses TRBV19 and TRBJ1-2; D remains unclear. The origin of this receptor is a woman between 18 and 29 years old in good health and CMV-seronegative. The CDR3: CASSIAHSMDYGYTF. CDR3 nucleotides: TGTGCCAGTAGTATAGCCCACAGTATGGACTATGGCTACACCTTC. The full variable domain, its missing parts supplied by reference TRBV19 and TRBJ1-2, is DGGITQSPKYLFRKEGQNVTLSCEQNLNHDAMYWYRQDPGQGLRLIYYSQIVNDFQKGDIAEGYSVSREKKESFPLTVTSAQKNPTAFYLCASSIAHSMDYGYTFGSGTRLTVV.